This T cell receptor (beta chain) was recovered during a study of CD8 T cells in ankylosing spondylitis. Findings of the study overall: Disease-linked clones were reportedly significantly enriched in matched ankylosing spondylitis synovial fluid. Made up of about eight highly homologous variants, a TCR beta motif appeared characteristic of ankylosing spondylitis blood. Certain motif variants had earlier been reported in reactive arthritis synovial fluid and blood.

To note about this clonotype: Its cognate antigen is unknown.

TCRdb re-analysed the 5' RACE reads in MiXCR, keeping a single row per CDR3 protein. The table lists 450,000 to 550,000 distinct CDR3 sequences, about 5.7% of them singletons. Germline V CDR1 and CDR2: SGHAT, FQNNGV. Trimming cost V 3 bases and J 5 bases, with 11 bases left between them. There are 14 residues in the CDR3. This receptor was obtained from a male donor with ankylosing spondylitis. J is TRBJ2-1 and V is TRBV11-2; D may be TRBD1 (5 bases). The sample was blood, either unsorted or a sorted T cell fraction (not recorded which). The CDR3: CASSFSQGDNEQFF. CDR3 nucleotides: TGTGCCAGCAGCTTTAGCCAGGGTGACAATGAGCAGTTCTTC.